The clone carrying this T cell receptor (beta chain) was counted ten times or more. Its antigen remains unknown. The data stem from a study of neurological immune-mediated disorders. Study conclusions and caveats: The greatest TCR clonal expansion appeared in HTLV-1-associated myelopathy and the smallest, falling below healthy controls, in multiple sclerosis.

Between the trimmed V and J ends, which lost 7 bases and 9 bases, there was a span of 17 bases. The CDR3 length is 13 residues. Germline V gene lookup returns CDR1 SGHRS and CDR2 YFSETQ. In TCRdb, the 5' RACE reads were re-called with MiXCR into one record per CDR3 protein. Of 40,000 or so distinct CDR3 sequences listed, more than 2% are singletons. Unsorted libraries were generated from 2 million PBMCs. These cells had been stored in RNAlater at -80 C. The chain combines TRBV5-1 with TRBJ2-1; the D gene is possibly TRBD1 (6 bases). Sequenced sample: PBMCs. This TCR derives from a man aged 25 to 40 with multiple sclerosis. CDR3 region: CASWDTLESEQFF. DNA of the CDR3: TGCGCCAGCTGGGACACTCTGGAGAGTGAGCAGTTCTTC.